The TCR beta chain under discussion was sequenced for a study of T cells in Graves' hyperthyroidism and ophthalmopathy. The CDR3 consists of 13 residues. The germline V gene encodes CDR1 MNHEY and CDR2 SMNVEV (reference sequence). The V and J ends lost 7 bases and 5 bases respectively, with 12 bases between them. Amplification of TCR beta CDR3 regions was performed using RNA transcripts as template. The HTBI set primed first-round TCR CDR3 RT-PCR. TCRdb analysed the multiplex PCR reads with MiXCR anew, one entry per CDR3 protein. Of under 650,000 distinct CDR3 sequences in the sample, 15% to 20% were seen once.

The sample comprised blood. The sequence was collected from a woman in her twenties or thirties with Graves' hyperthyroidism. The rearrangement joins TRBV27 to TRBJ2-1; D gene unclear. The CDR3 sequence is CASTTNRDNEQFF. In DNA form, the CDR3 reads TGTGCCAGCACTACCAATCGGGACAATGAGCAGTTCTTC.